This T cell receptor beta chain was identified in a study of T-cell reconstitution after alpha-beta-depleted transplantation in children. The study's findings and limits: A year had passed since transplant, and T-cell counts and diversity by then came mostly from newly produced T cells.

Trimming took off 2 bases at V and 2 bases at J, with 10 bases between the two ends. Germline CDR1 is MNHEY and CDR2 is SMNVEV (reference sequence). The CDR3 is made up of 15 amino acids. This clonotype was found many times. Its specificity is unknown. Molecular barcoding with unique molecular identifiers was used for the TCRbeta library. TCRdb reprocessed the PCR reads via MiXCR and lists one record per CDR3 protein. The sample lists about 48,000 distinct CDR3 sequences; less than 6% were seen once. The specimen was PBMCs, mostly from graft donor cells, collected 60 days after TCRalphabeta/CD19-depleted stem cell transplant. The TCR originated in a female patient aged 2-10 years who had a stem cell transplant for aplastic anemia, so the T cells may come from the graft donor. The chain couples TRBV27 to TRBJ1-5, with D possibly being TRBD1 (5 bases). The CDR3 DNA is TGTGCCAGCAGTTTAACTCGGGGGGGCAATCAGCCCCAGCATTTT. It codes for CASSLTRGGNQPQHF.